This TCR beta chain is from a study of T cell responses to AZD1222 COVID-19 vaccine (dated by TCRdb to the early 2020s). About the full investigation: TCR sequencing covered more than 230 trial participants: 207 given two doses of AZD1222 and approximately 26 given two doses of MenACWY control vaccine. Trial participants were enrolled into age subgroups of 18-55, 56-69 and 70-plus years, which contained about 150, 27 and 61 TCR-sequenced participants, respectively.

The CDR3 regions of human TCRbeta chains were subjected to immunosequencing. In the authors' own workflow: Repertoire TCRs were matched against a reference library of SARS-CoV-2-specific TCRs generated with the MIRA antigen-specificity platform. Breadth was defined as the fraction of unique TCRs that were SARS-CoV-2-associated. Depth was defined as the fraction of total T cells that were SARS-CoV-2-associated. Each spike-specific TCR was assigned to its reactive spike region and to a CD4 or CD8 class using the MIRA data. Log10-transformed breadth and depth values were compared by one-way ANOVA with Sidak's multiple comparisons tests. Entries here come from immuneACCESS through TCRdb and include only in-frame sequences with V and J called. Some clones fail to appear in such tables; in the studies checked, an unresolved V gene covers under half of the shortfall, and the cause of the remainder is unknown. V and J calls and clone size come straight from that table; D and trimming were deduced from the DNA. For this sample the table gives about 140,000 clones, of which 85% to 95% were detected only once. The top ten constitute 12% of the sample.

Comment on this clone: The antigen it binds to is not known. Base qualities are not recorded, but no much larger clone differs from it by a single base.

The label giving this sample's time point can be read as: sample from adult after SARS-CoV-2 infection, after symptom onset. A couple of convalescent COVID-19 patients, sampled after symptom onset from adults with prior SARS-CoV-2 infection, were also TCR-sequenced for comparison. CDR1 and CDR2, per the germline V gene (reference sequence), are SEHNR and FQNEAQ. V is pruned by 3 bases and J by 2 bases, leaving 5 bases of the junction without a gene match. The CDR3 runs 15 amino acids, cysteine and phenylalanine included. CDR3 DNA only is kept here, 45 bases in frame from base 1. Study-wide conclusions, independent of this receptor: Nearly half of unique spike-specific TCRs reportedly recognized epitopes outside regions mutated in the B.1.351 and B.1.1.7 variants. Vaccine-associated CD4 TCRs spanned the whole spike protein, with dominant responses in regions 160-218 and 743-854. No day 14 peak-response samples were available, so repertoires were characterized only after the peak T cell response. Conclusions about previously exposed vaccinees are limited because only five or six AZD1222 recipients were SARS-CoV-2 seropositive at baseline. The 56-69-year group was small, and its depth increase did not reach significance, likely because of low power. A significant rise in spike-specific TCR breadth and depth was observed after two AZD1222 doses relative to day 0 and relative to MenACWY recipients. Participants were mostly white British and included more females than males, and it was suggested by the authors that clonal diversity may have been underestimated.

The sequence is built from TRBV7-9 and TRBJ2-5; 8 central nucleotides agree with TRBD2. The sequencing here drew on peripheral blood, taken after recovery from COVID-19. This receptor was taken from an adult who had recovered from COVID-19. The sequenced DNA is TGTGCCAGCAGCTTGAATAGCGGGGTTCAAGAGACCCAGTACTTC. This is translated as CASSLNSGVQETQYF. When the CDR3 is completed using the reference TRBV7-9 and TRBJ2-5 genes on either side, the full variable domain is DTGVSQNPRHKITKRGQNVTFRCDPISEHNRLYWYRQTLGQGPEFLTYFQNEAQLEKSRLLSDRFSAERPKGSFSTLEIQRTEQGDSAMYLCASSLNSGVQETQYFGPGTRLLVL.